This T cell receptor beta chain was captured in a study of hypomethylating agent response in myelodysplastic syndrome (dated by TCRdb to 2020 to 2022). Background on the whole study: Patients were treated with the hypomethylating agents azacitidine (most of the 11) or decitabine (3 of 11). The cohort was composed of ten or so male and a couple of female myelodysplastic syndrome patients. Patients had a mean age of about 78 +/- 6.2 years, and a diploid cytogenetic profile was the most common. The mutation found most frequently was TET2, which appeared in 5 of the 11 patients. Roughly 5 patients did not respond, whereas roughly six responded with either complete response or hematologic improvement. Response was defined as complete response or hematologic improvement, and patients who met neither criterion were classified as non-responders. What the study reported, not specific to this receptor: Richness, rarefaction diversity and clonality did not change significantly after hypomethylating agent treatment, across all patients or within response groups. A possible recognition of novel MDS antigens by the shared GLIPH2 clusters was not confirmed and needs experimental validation. Novel clonotypes appeared more often in responders, whereas non-responders had more contracted clonotypes after treatment. Only 10 to 12 patients were analyzed, making the cohort small. Healthy control donors were not age-matched to MDS patients, which could have impacted the MDS versus healthy comparison.

V is pruned by 1 base and J by 4 bases, leaving 2 bases of the junction without a gene match. CDR1 and CDR2 (SGHTA, FQGTGA) derive from the germline V gene. The CDR3 runs 14 amino acids, cysteine and phenylalanine included. CDR3 DNA is the only sequence kept; it has 42 bases, read in frame from the first base. Notes on this clone: Its antigen target is currently unknown. Base qualities are not recorded, but no much larger clone differs from it by a single base.

Bulk bone marrow was analyzed without sorting T-cell subsets. Bone marrow from around twelve myelodysplastic syndrome patients was immunosequenced for TCR beta CDR3 regions before and after hypomethylating agent therapy. For longitudinal repertoire tracking, a baseline bone marrow plus two to three bone marrows at different post-treatment timepoints were contributed by each patient. Genomic DNA was extracted from whole bone marrow, and quality was checked by TapeStation, NanoDrop OneC and PicoGreen assays. The library was produced with the immunoSEQ multiplex PCR assay. Each sample was run at survey resolution as two replicates of roughly 200 ng apiece, for a total of approximately 400 ng of DNA. Rearranged TCRB sequences in genomic DNA were detected with the hsTCRB kit using multiplex PCR primers targeting V and J genes. To amplify the CDR3 region, the first PCR ran for around 31 cycles with the QIAGEN Multiplex PCR Kit. An approximately 8-cycle second PCR added sample barcodes and Illumina adapters to each replicate. Quantification of the pooled libraries was done with a QuantStudio 6 and the KAPA library quantification kit. Around 15 pM of pooled libraries were sequenced on an Illumina MiSeq with 156-cycle single-end reads and a 15-cycle index read. Turning to the authors' computational methods: Of 150,000 to 200,000 unique clonotypes, 1.5% to 2% were flagged by VDJdb annotation as previously reported viral-epitope-specific. Raw reads were processed by the immunoSEQ Data Assistant and immunoSEQ Analyzer into normalized, annotated TCRB repertoires. Clonotypes were analyzed with the immunarch R package version 0.6.5 and BioAnalyzer. Richness was estimated after downsampling every repertoire to the clone count of the smallest repertoire. Clonotypes were sorted into expanded, contracted or novel categories with Fisher's exact tests, where novel meant the clonotype had zero frequency before treatment. Significantly changed CDR3 beta sequences were clustered with GLIPH2 at simulation_depth=1000 and kmer_min_depth=3, and CDR3s shorter than five residues were left out. The source is immuneACCESS, and TCRdb retained only in-frame sequences with V and J called. Part of the clones is not carried over; for the studies checked, unresolved V genes explain less than half of this, and the remainder is unexplained. The V and J calls and the clone size are those of that table, but D and trimming were determined from the DNA. Counted in this sample were several thousand clones; under 85% of them appeared once. The ten largest clones add up to 20% to 25% of the sample.

The chain joins TRBV7-3 to TRBJ2-3, and TRBD2 matches 7 of the central bases. The source was bone marrow, collected before or after starting hypomethylating agent treatment for myelodysplastic syndrome (not recorded which). The receptor comes from a human donor with myelodysplastic syndrome. The base sequence is TGTGCCAGCAGCTTAATCCGGGAGGCAGATACGCAGTATTTT. It encodes CASSLIREADTQYF. The CDR3, completed at both ends by the reference TRBV7-3 and TRBJ2-3 genes, gives the full variable domain GAGVSQTPSNKVTEKGKYVELRCDPISGHTALYWYRQSLGQGPEFLIYFQGTGAADDSGLPNDRFFAVRPEGSVSTLKIQRTERGDSAVYLCASSLIREADTQYFGPGTRLTVL.